This T cell receptor (beta chain) stems from a study of T-cell memory formation after mild COVID-19. Study as a whole: Most TCR clusters belonged to a single donor.

Regarding this clonotype: The target antigen is unknown.

Study findings and constraints: Later expanders leaned CD4+, whereas clones that contracted between day 15 and 85 were balanced CD4/CD8.

In TCRdb, the 5' RACE reads were re-called with MiXCR into one record per CDR3 protein. The sample yields around 310,000 distinct CDR3 sequences, approximately 14% seen once. The sample taken for sequencing was PBMCs or a T cell subset sorted from them (not recorded which). The sequence came from a man aged 18 to 30 who had mild COVID-19 (a few samples of this study predate the infection). Cell type and time point are not known.

This chain's CDR3 is CASKPPTGAGETQYF. CDR3 in DNA: TGTGCCAGCAAACCCCCCACAGGGGCGGGGGAGACCCAGTACTTC. The chain joins TRBV27 to TRBJ2-5, with D tentatively TRBD1 (7 bases). Germline V CDR1 and CDR2: MNHEY, SMNVEV (reference sequence). The CDR3 is 15 amino acids. V was shortened by 7 bases and J by 5 bases, with 20 bases between the two germline ends.